The 20 T cell receptor beta chains below come from one sample, sequenced in a study of blood T cell repertoires in COVID-19. Profiled with immunoSEQ multiplex PCR; TCRdb holds only in-frame clones, not every one. The data show roughly 100,000 clones, with approximately 89% seen just once and 17% held by the top ten. The specimen sequenced was peripheral blood. The receptor source for this set is a woman over 75 in a cohort sampled during active COVID-19.

J is TRBJ2-1 and V is TRBV5-4; D is possibly TRBD2 (6 bases). Trimming left V 6 bases short and J 0 bases short, with 16 bases between. The germline CDR1 and CDR2 sequences are SGHNT and YYREEE (reference sequence). This CDR3 is 16 amino acids long. The CDR3 loop is CASNPTPGSSYNEQFF. In nucleotides, the CDR3 is TGTGCCAGCAACCCTACTCCCGGGAGCTCCTACAATGAGCAGTTCTTC.

In nucleotides, the CDR3 is TGTGCCTGGAGTTCCGGGACAGGGGGTCCAAATGAGCAGTTCTTC. It translates to CAWSSGTGGPNEQFF. The chain uses TRBV30 and TRBJ2-1, with TRBD1 identical over 11 bases. This CDR3 region has 15 residues. Germline V gene data show CDR1 as GTSNPN and CDR2 as SVGIG (reference sequence). J lost 7 bases, V lost 2 bases, and 7 bases had no gene match. Looking up the rest from reference TRBV30 and TRBJ2-1 gives the full variable domain: SQTIHQWPATLVQPVGSPLSLECTVEGTSNPNLYWYRQAAGRGLQLLFYSVGIGQISSEVPQNLSASRPQDRQFILSSKKLLLSDSGFYLCAWSSGTGGPNEQFFGPGTRLTVL.

This chain connects TRBV18 to TRBJ1-1; D ambiguous. This CDR3 is 14 amino acids long. Between the trimmed V and J ends, which lost 2 bases and 3 bases, there was a span of 10 bases. Germline lookup yields CDR1 KGHSH and CDR2 LQKENI. The CDR3 DNA follows: TGTGCCAGCTCACCAGGGCAGTTGCACACTGAAGCTTTCTTT. Its protein product is CASSPGQLHTEAFF.

The rearrangement links TRBV27 to TRBJ2-7; 9 positions agree with TRBD1. This CDR3 is 16 amino acids long. J gave up 2 bases and V 4 bases, and 9 bases lay outside the gene matches. Germline CDR1 is MNHEY and CDR2 is SMNVEV (reference sequence). CDR3 coding DNA: TGTGCCAGCAGTTCCTGGGACAGGGTCCAAACCTACGAGCAGTACTTC. Translating it yields CASSSWDRVQTYEQYF.

The chain is built from TRBV3-1 (or the pseudogene TRBV3-2) and TRBJ2-1, with 8 nucleotides matching TRBD2. From germline, CDR1 is LGHDT and CDR2 YNNKEL (reference sequence). The trim removed 4 bases at V and 9 bases at J, leaving 5 bases unmatched. This CDR3 has 13 amino acids. This CDR3 is CASSPGLGGEQFF. Here the CDR3 DNA reads TGTGCCAGCAGCCCGGGACTAGGGGGTGAGCAGTTCTTC.

V and J are TRBV6-5 and TRBJ2-5; TRBD2 is a possible D gene (5 bases). The CDR3 is 13 residues long. V was trimmed by 8 bases and J by 5 bases, leaving 15 bases between them. CDR1 and CDR2 from the germline V gene are MNHEY and SVGAGI. CDR3 DNA sequence: TGTGCCAGCGGCCGGGAAATAGGGGAGACCCAGTACTTC. Its protein product is CASGREIGETQYF.

As concerns this clone: The same CDR3 also results from other DNA sequences found in this sample. This chain joins TRBV30 and TRBJ2-5, with TRBD2 matching over 8 bases. The CDR3 length is 13 residues. Germline V lookup: CDR1 GTSNPN, CDR2 SVGIG (reference sequence). Trimming at V came to 2 bases and at J to 3 bases, leaving 2 bases not matched to a gene. DNA of the CDR3: TGTGCCTGGAGTCCAGCGGGGGAAGAGACCCAGTACTTC. Its protein is CAWSPAGEETQYF.

This clone occurred once. V and J are TRBV7-2 and TRBJ2-1; 7 bases align to TRBD2. The CDR3 contains 14 residues. V lost 0 bases and J lost 9; bases outside the gene matches: 5. Germline assignment: CDR1 SGHTA and CDR2 FQGNSA. This CDR3 is CASSLAGGGREQFF. The CDR3 DNA is TGTGCCAGCAGCTTAGCGGGGGGAGGGCGTGAGCAGTTCTTC.

The chain employs TRBV2 and TRBJ2-2; 7 positions agree with TRBD2. CDR3 length equals 11 residues. Germline values: CDR1 SNHLY, CDR2 FYNNEI. The J segment lost 7 bases and the V segment lost 8 bases, leaving 1 base of the junction unmatched. The chain's CDR3 is CASRGVGELFF. CDR3 in DNA: TGTGCCAGCCGGGGGGTCGGGGAGCTGTTTTTT. The full variable domain, with the rest looked up from reference TRBV2 and TRBJ2-2, is EPEVTQTPSHQVTQMGQEVILRCVPISNHLYFYWYRQILGQKVEFLVSFYNNEISEKSEIFDDQFSVERPDGSNFTLKIRSTKLEDSAMYFCASRGVGELFFGEGSRLTVL.

V gene TRBV9 combines with J gene TRBJ1-5; TRBD1 matches 9 bases. From germline, CDR1 is SGDLS and CDR2 YYNGEE. The V and J ends lost 3 bases and 7 bases, in that order; junction bases with no gene match: 5. This CDR3 has 14 amino acids. This CDR3 is CASSASGQGQPQHF. CDR3 in DNA: TGTGCCAGCAGCGCCTCGGGACAGGGCCAGCCCCAGCATTTT.

The J gene is TRBJ2-3, the V gene TRBV15; 12 nucleotides line up with TRBD2. CDR1 and CDR2 from the germline V gene are LNHNV and YYDKDF (reference sequence). The CDR3 is 18 residues long. Trimming cost V 0 bases and J 5 bases; bases outside gene matches: 9. CDR3 region: CATSRDYASGRDGDTQYF. The CDR3 DNA reads as TGTGCCACCAGCAGAGATTATGCTAGCGGGAGGGATGGAGATACGCAGTATTTT. Together with reference TRBV15 and TRBJ2-3, the CDR3 gives the full variable domain: DAMVIQNPRYQVTQFGKPVTLSCSQTLNHNVMYWYQQKSSQAPKLLFHYYDKDFNNEADTPDNFQSRRPNTSFCFLDIRSPGLGDTAMYLCATSRDYASGRDGDTQYFGPGTRLTVL.

Remarks on this clone: One end of the junction is discordant with germline, which a read error may explain. This sequence joins TRBV7-7 and TRBJ2-5; no reliable D call. Germline assignment: CDR1 SSHAT and CDR2 FNYEAQ (reference sequence). The CDR3 totals 14 residues. In nucleotides, the CDR3 is TGTGCTAGCAGCTTGGGTGACTCGATCCAGACCCAGTACTTC. This codes for CASSLGDSIQTQYF. Supplemented by reference TRBV7-7 and TRBJ2-5, the full variable domain reads GAGVSQSPRYKVTKRGQDVTLRCDPISSHATLYWYQQALGQGPEFLTYFNYEAQPDKSGLPSDRFSAERPEGSISTLTIQRTEQRDSAMYRCASSLGDSIQTQYFGPGTRLLVL.

The chain combines TRBV28 with TRBJ2-3; maybe TRBD1 (6 bases). Deletions cut 4 bases from V and 0 bases from J, with 11 bases between. Germline loops: CDR1 MDHEN, CDR2 SYDVKM. This CDR3 has 15 residues. The CDR3 bases are TGTGCCAGCAGTTCGGGTCAGGGGAGCACAGATACGCAGTATTTT. Its translation is CASSSGQGSTDTQYF.

This chain joins TRBV6-6 and TRBJ2-1; no reliable D call. Trimming shortened V by 0 bases and J by 6 bases, and 6 bases separated the two germline ends. The CDR3 totals 13 residues. From germline, CDR1 is MNHNY and CDR2 SVGAGI (reference sequence). The CDR3 nucleotides are TGTGCCAGCAGTTACTCACTTTTCAATGAGCAGTTCTTC. Its translation: CASSYSLFNEQFF.

The chain employs TRBV24-1 and TRBJ2-3; D gene ambiguous. Germline CDR1 and CDR2: KGHDR and SFDVKD. The CDR3 totals 14 residues. Between the trimmed V and J ends, which lost 5 bases and 0 bases, there was a span of 8 bases. The CDR3 DNA reads TGTGCCACCAGTGGCCCAGATAGCACAGATACGCAGTATTTT. Protein sequence: CATSGPDSTDTQYF.

The V gene is TRBV2, the J gene TRBJ2-3; a possible D gene is TRBD2 (6 bases). Germline V gives CDR1 SNHLY, CDR2 FYNNEI. The V gene lost 8 bases and the J gene lost 5 bases, with 17 bases spanning the gap. CDR3 size: 14 residues. Written as DNA, the CDR3 is TGTGCCAGCGATCTAGCGAACGCAGGAGATACGCAGTATTTT. Its protein product is CASDLANAGDTQYF.

The chain has TRBV12-3 or TRBV12-4 and TRBJ1-2; no clear D gene. This CDR3 has 13 residues. V lost 4 bases to trimming and J lost 1 base, with 7 bases between them. CDR3 nucleotide sequence: TGTGCCAGCAGTTCCCAGGATAACTATGGCTACACCTTC. Protein product: CASSSQDNYGYTF.

The rearrangement links TRBV10-1 to TRBJ1-4, with TRBD1 identical over 9 bases. V shed 4 bases and J 8 bases; nucleotides not matched to a gene: 11. Germline values: CDR1 WNHNN, CDR2 SYGVQD (reference sequence). The CDR3 has 16 residues. CDR3 residues: CASSGFRQGDKEKLFF. The CDR3 DNA is TGCGCCAGCAGTGGATTCCGACAGGGGGATAAGGAAAAACTGTTTTTT.

The chain recombines TRBV7-8 with TRBJ1-6; D gene ambiguous. The CDR3 sequence is 13 residues long. The germline V and J ends were trimmed by 8 bases and 3 bases, with 8 bases remaining between them. Germline V lookup: CDR1 SGHVS, CDR2 FQNEAQ. The CDR3 protein is CASVSYYNSPLHF. The CDR3 DNA sequence: TGTGCCAGCGTCAGTTACTATAATTCACCCCTCCACTTT.

This clone was seen just once. The chain employs TRBV7-9 and TRBJ2-2; 10 bases match TRBD1. The junction had 9 bases not matched to a gene; V was cut back by 5 bases and J by 6 bases. The CDR3 length is 16 residues. Germline values: CDR1 SEHNR, CDR2 FQNEAQ (reference sequence). CDR3 sequence: CASSPRDRGFAGELFF. In DNA form, the CDR3 reads TGTGCCAGCAGCCCGAGGGACAGGGGTTTTGCCGGGGAGCTGTTTTTT.